The 27 T cell receptor beta chains presented below share a single source sample, sequenced in a study of blood T cell repertoires in COVID-19. The assay was immunoSEQ multiplex PCR, and TCRdb's table has in-frame clones only and misses some. The data show roughly 150,000 clones, with 88% seen just once and roughly 2% held by the top ten. Source material: peripheral blood. The receptors here all came from a man aged 50 or older who had recovered from COVID-19.

This clone was observed a handful of times. This chain links TRBV19 with TRBJ1-4; D is perhaps TRBD1 (6 bases). Trimming shortened V by 6 bases and J by 8 bases, and 19 bases separated the two germline ends. This CDR3 contains 15 residues. Germline loops: CDR1 LNHDA, CDR2 SQIVND (reference sequence). In nucleotides, the CDR3 is TGTGCCAGTAGGGGTCCGGGACACTCAGACGAAAAACTGTTTTTT. This gives the protein CASRGPGHSDEKLFF.

This clone was recorded only once. The rearrangement uses TRBV7-6 and TRBJ2-7; no definite D call. This CDR3 is 11 amino acids long. Per the germline V gene, CDR1 is SGHVS and CDR2 is FNYEAQ. V lost 5 bases, J lost 3 bases, and 5 bases lay in between. The CDR3 DNA follows: TGTGCCAGCAGCGTTAGCTACGAGCAGTACTTC. It codes for CASSVSYEQYF.

The CDR3, as DNA: TGTGCCAGCACCCCTCGGACTAGCGGGAGGGACTTGGGCTACAATGAGCAGTTCTTC. It specifies CASTPRTSGRDLGYNEQFF. The chain is built from TRBV27 and TRBJ2-1; 15 nucleotides agree with TRBD2. The germline gives CDR1 MNHEY, CDR2 SMNVEV (reference sequence). This CDR3 comprises 19 residues. The V gene end was trimmed by 7 bases and the J gene end by 3 bases; junction bases not matched to a gene: 13.

CDR3 bases: TGCAGCGTTGATGACCTCGCGGGAGATGCCGAGCAGTACTTC. Translated, it gives CSVDDLAGDAEQYF. The chain joins TRBV29-1 to TRBJ2-7; 7 positions match TRBD2. The germline V gene has CDR1 SQVTM and CDR2 ANQGSEA. V dropped 3 bases and J dropped 6; count of bases not matched to a gene: 11. This CDR3 is built from 14 residues.

V usage is TRBV7-9 and J usage is TRBJ1-4, with D perhaps TRBD1 (5 bases). Germline V gene lookup returns CDR1 SEHNR and CDR2 FQNEAQ (reference sequence). CDR3 length: 14 amino acids. V was cut by 5 bases and J by 4 bases, with 11 bases left in between. The CDR3 reads CASSRDGGNEKLFF. CDR3 nucleotides: TGTGCCAGCAGCCGAGACGGGGGTAATGAAAAACTGTTTTTT.

The V gene is TRBV2, the J gene TRBJ2-5; the match to TRBD1 covers 8 bases. Germline lookup yields CDR1 SNHLY and CDR2 FYNNEI. This CDR3 has 15 amino acids. V lost 0 bases, J lost 5 bases, and 5 bases stayed unmatched. The CDR3: CASSEAQGAWETQYF. As DNA, the CDR3 is TGTGCCAGCAGTGAAGCGCAGGGGGCTTGGGAGACCCAGTACTTC.

The genes are TRBV4-1 and TRBJ2-3, with 8 nucleotides matching TRBD2. The CDR3 has 15 amino acids. Looked up from germline, CDR1 is MGHRA and CDR2 is YSYEKL. The V gene end was trimmed by 5 bases and the J gene end by 8 bases; junction bases not matched to a gene: 12. This CDR3 is CASSGPTSGLGTQYF. As DNA, the CDR3 is TGCGCCAGCAGCGGGCCAACTAGCGGTTTGGGTACGCAGTATTTT.

The chain is built from TRBV7-7 and TRBJ2-2; 8 bases agree with TRBD1. The germline gives CDR1 SSHAT, CDR2 FNYEAQ (reference sequence). V lost 5 bases to trimming and J lost 4 bases; unmatched junction nucleotides: 6. CDR3 length equals 15 residues. The CDR3 DNA is TGTGCCAGCAGCCACGGACAGGGCCCCACCGGGGAGCTGTTTTTT. Translation: CASSHGQGPTGELFF.

The chain joins TRBV7-8 to TRBJ2-1; 10 bases align to TRBD2. J was trimmed by 4 bases and V by 2 bases; bases with no gene match: 5. The CDR3 is 16 amino acids. Germline loops: CDR1 SGHVS, CDR2 FQNEAQ. The CDR3 loop reads CASSLQASGGYNEQFF. The CDR3 DNA is TGTGCCAGCAGCTTACAAGCTAGCGGGGGTTACAATGAGCAGTTCTTC.

The V gene is TRBV27, the J gene TRBJ2-7; 9 nucleotides line up with TRBD1. The V segment lost 6 bases and the J segment 4 bases; nucleotides outside the gene matches: 10. Germline loops: CDR1 MNHEY, CDR2 SMNVEV (reference sequence). The CDR3 is 15 residues long. CDR3 residues: CASRSTGTGRYEQYF. The CDR3 nucleotides read TGTGCCAGCAGGAGTACCGGGACAGGGAGGTACGAGCAGTACTTC.

The chain joins TRBV5-1 to TRBJ2-7, with 8 bases matching TRBD2. J lost 2 bases, V lost 4 bases, and 5 bases had no gene match. This CDR3 has 14 residues. Per germline, CDR1 SGHRS and CDR2 YFSETQ. The CDR3 DNA sequence: TGCGCCAGCAGCCCGGGAGGGATTACCTACGAGCAGTACTTC. Translation: CASSPGGITYEQYF.

The chain uses TRBV6-5 and TRBJ1-1; 8 nucleotides line up with TRBD1. The trim removed 6 bases at V and 1 base at J, leaving 7 bases unmatched. This CDR3 contains 15 residues. CDR1 and CDR2 from the germline V gene are MNHEY and SVGAGI. CDR3 loop: CASRDRAYPNTEAFF. The CDR3 DNA is TGTGCCAGCAGGGACAGGGCCTACCCGAACACTGAAGCTTTCTTT.

The chain employs TRBV9 and TRBJ2-2, with D tentatively TRBD2 (6 bases). Germline-derived CDR1 and CDR2 are SGDLS and YYNGEE. V was shortened by 4 bases and J by 0 bases, with 16 bases between the two germline ends. The CDR3 length is 17 residues. The CDR3 coding sequence is TGTGCCAGCAGCTTGACAGATTCGGGGGCGAACACCGGGGAGCTGTTTTTT. As protein: CASSLTDSGANTGELFF.

As DNA, the CDR3 is TGCAGCGTGCAAGCTACAGATACGCAGTATTTT. Translation gives CSVQATDTQYF. This chain links TRBV29-1 with TRBJ2-3, with no clear D. The length of the CDR3 is 11 residues. CDR1 is SQVTM and CDR2 is ANQGSEA in the germline V gene. Between the trimmed V and J ends, which lost 6 bases and 3 bases, there was a span of 7 bases.

This clone came up once. In nucleotides, the CDR3 is TGTGCCAGCAGCTTACCCCTAGCCGACCCCTACAATGAGCAGTTCTTC. It yields the protein CASSLPLADPYNEQFF. This chain uses TRBV13 with TRBJ2-1, with D perhaps TRBD2 (5 bases). Trimming cost V 2 bases and J 2 bases, with 13 bases left between them. The CDR3 sequence is 16 residues long. In germline, CDR1 is PRHDT, CDR2 FYEKMQ (reference sequence).

This clone was seen a single time. J is TRBJ1-4 and V is TRBV29-1; D perhaps matches TRBD1 (5 bases). The germline V gene has CDR1 SQVTM and CDR2 ANQGSEA. Trimming pared 7 bases from V and 7 bases from J, leaving 16 bases between. The CDR3 runs 13 residues. The CDR3 here is CSAHAGGGEKLFF. The CDR3, as DNA: TGCAGCGCCCACGCGGGGGGTGGTGAAAAACTGTTTTTT.

The chain has TRBV5-1 and TRBJ2-7; maybe TRBD2 (6 bases). The V and J ends lost 0 bases and 3 bases respectively, with 10 bases between them. Germline lookup yields CDR1 SGHRS and CDR2 YFSETQ. This CDR3 spans 14 amino acids. CDR3 sequence reads: CASSLGTTRYEQYF. The CDR3 DNA reads as TGCGCCAGCAGCTTGGGGACTACCCGCTACGAGCAGTACTTC. Full variable domain (outside the CDR3, taken from reference TRBV5-1 and TRBJ2-7): KAGVTQTPRYLIKTRGQQVTLSCSPISGHRSVSWYQQTPGQGLQFLFEYFSETQRNKGNFPGRFSGRQFSNSRSEMNVSTLELGDSALYLCASSLGTTRYEQYFGPGTRLTVT.

The chain has TRBV5-1 and TRBJ2-1, with 9 bases that match TRBD2. Trimming cost V 4 bases and J 0 bases; bases outside gene matches: 8. The germline V gene has CDR1 SGHRS and CDR2 YFSETQ. The CDR3 extends over 17 amino acids. CDR3 sequence (DNA): TGCGCCAGCAGCCCGCGGGGAGCGGGGGGCTCCTACAATGAGCAGTTCTTC. Amino acids: CASSPRGAGGSYNEQFF. Combining the CDR3 with reference TRBV5-1 and TRBJ2-1 gives the whole variable domain KAGVTQTPRYLIKTRGQQVTLSCSPISGHRSVSWYQQTPGQGLQFLFEYFSETQRNKGNFPGRFSGRQFSNSRSEMNVSTLELGDSALYLCASSPRGAGGSYNEQFFGPGTRLTVL.

The chain joins TRBV2 to TRBJ2-3; a weak D match, TRBD2 (5 bases). Trimming left V 1 base short and J 0 bases short, with 11 bases between. This CDR3 region has 16 residues. CDR1 SNHLY and CDR2 FYNNEI come from the germline V gene. CDR3 region: CASSEGGRISTDTQYF. The CDR3 DNA is TGTGCCAGCAGTGAAGGCGGGCGTATTAGCACAGATACGCAGTATTTT.

The genes are TRBV11-2 and TRBJ1-1, with 7 bases identical to TRBD1. Looked up from germline, CDR1 is SGHAT and CDR2 is FQNNGV. With V trimmed by 0 bases and J by 0 bases, 10 bases remained unmatched. The CDR3 is made up of 18 amino acids. For the CDR3, the DNA is TGTGCCAGCAGCTTAGAGGCTGAGGGGGCAGGCTTGAACACTGAAGCTTTCTTT. Protein sequence: CASSLEAEGAGLNTEAFF.

The rearrangement uses TRBV6-5 and TRBJ1-3, with TRBD1 as a possible D gene (5 bases). V lost 6 bases to trimming and J lost 0 bases, with 9 bases between them. CDR3 length: 14 residues. The germline gives CDR1 MNHEY, CDR2 SVGAGI. CDR3 in DNA: TGTGCCAGCAGCGCGACAGTCTCTGGAAACACCATATATTTT. Its translation is CASSATVSGNTIYF.

This chain joins TRBV6-5 and TRBJ1-5; D uncertain. Germline CDR1 MNHEY, CDR2 SVGAGI. The CDR3 contains 14 residues. V lost 0 bases to trimming and J lost 4 bases, with 7 bases between them. The CDR3 DNA sequence: TGTGCCAGCAGTTACTCAAGGGAGAATCAGCCCCAGCATTTT. Its protein product is CASSYSRENQPQHF.

V usage is TRBV19 and J usage is TRBJ1-2; TRBD1 aligns across 12 bases. CDR1 and CDR2 from the germline V gene are LNHDA and SQIVND (reference sequence). V dropped 4 bases and J dropped 7; count of bases not matched to a gene: 7. This CDR3 has 15 amino acids. The CDR3 spells CASSTGTGGGSGYTF. CDR3 nucleotides: TGTGCCAGTAGTACCGGGACAGGGGGCGGGAGTGGCTACACCTTC.

The chain carries TRBV7-3 and TRBJ2-2; TRBD1 might be the D (5 bases). Germline assignment: CDR1 SGHTA and CDR2 FQGTGA. V lost 5 bases and J 4 bases, leaving 11 bases between the germline ends. CDR3 length: 14 amino acids. The CDR3 spells CASSPKGATGELFF. DNA of the CDR3: TGTGCCAGCAGCCCCAAAGGGGCCACCGGGGAGCTGTTTTTT.

The chain links TRBV3-1 (or the pseudogene TRBV3-2) to TRBJ2-5; 8 bases are a match to TRBD1. The V gene end was trimmed by 4 bases and the J gene end by 5 bases; junction bases not matched to a gene: 9. CDR3 length: 15 amino acids. Germline CDR1 is LGHDT and CDR2 is YNNKEL (reference sequence). The CDR3 sequence is CASSRRTGFVETQYF. CDR3 bases: TGTGCCAGCAGCCGGAGGACAGGGTTCGTGGAGACCCAGTACTTC.

As regards this clone: An end of the junction does not agree with germline; a read error may underlie this. The chain carries TRBV7-6 and TRBJ2-1, with 8 nucleotides matching TRBD1. Germline assignment: CDR1 SGHVS and CDR2 FNYEAQ. CDR3 length: 12 residues. CDR3 region: CSVGTGLFEQFF. The DNA of the CDR3 is TGCAGTGTCGGGACAGGCCTATTTGAGCAGTTCTTC.

The chain uses TRBV3-1 (or the pseudogene TRBV3-2) and TRBJ2-3, with D possibly matching TRBD2 (6 bases). V lost 6 bases and J lost 5, with 15 bases in between. The CDR3 has 14 residues. From germline, CDR1 is LGHDT and CDR2 YNNKEL (reference sequence). The CDR3 coding sequence is TGTGCCAGCAGTCAGGCGCGGGGCATAGATACGCAGTATTTT. Translation: CASSQARGIDTQYF.